This T cell receptor (beta chain) stems from a study of Graves' ophthalmopathy and Graves' hyperthyroidism. Study-level findings and limits: Blood contained most expanded thyroid clonotypes exceeding 0.001 frequency. A model of 13 signatures distinguished ophthalmopathy from stable hyperthyroidism at roughly 86% sensitivity and roughly 81% specificity.

Germline values: CDR1 SGHTA, CDR2 FQGNSA. The CDR3 totals 14 residues. V lost 6 bases and J lost 7, with 18 bases in between. Ten or more counts support this clonotype. Its antigen is unidentified. Amplification of the TCR beta CDR3 regions used RNA transcripts (as template). A first-round RT-PCR used HTBI primers, followed by a second-round multiplex PCR. MiXCR, applied by TCRdb to the multiplex PCR reads, yields one record per CDR3 protein. The table shows roughly 380,000 distinct CDR3 sequences, with 15% to 19% occurring only once. The PBMCs were taken from 10 ml of fresh peripheral blood. The sample was peripheral blood. This chain joins TRBV7-2 and TRBJ2-5, with D perhaps being TRBD1 or TRBD2 (7 bases each). The sequence was obtained from a woman aged 18 to 35 with stable Graves' hyperthyroidism. The CDR3 bases are TGTGCCAGCAGGGGAGGGGGCAGGGCCTGGACCCAGTACTTC. It yields the protein CASRGGGRAWTQYF.